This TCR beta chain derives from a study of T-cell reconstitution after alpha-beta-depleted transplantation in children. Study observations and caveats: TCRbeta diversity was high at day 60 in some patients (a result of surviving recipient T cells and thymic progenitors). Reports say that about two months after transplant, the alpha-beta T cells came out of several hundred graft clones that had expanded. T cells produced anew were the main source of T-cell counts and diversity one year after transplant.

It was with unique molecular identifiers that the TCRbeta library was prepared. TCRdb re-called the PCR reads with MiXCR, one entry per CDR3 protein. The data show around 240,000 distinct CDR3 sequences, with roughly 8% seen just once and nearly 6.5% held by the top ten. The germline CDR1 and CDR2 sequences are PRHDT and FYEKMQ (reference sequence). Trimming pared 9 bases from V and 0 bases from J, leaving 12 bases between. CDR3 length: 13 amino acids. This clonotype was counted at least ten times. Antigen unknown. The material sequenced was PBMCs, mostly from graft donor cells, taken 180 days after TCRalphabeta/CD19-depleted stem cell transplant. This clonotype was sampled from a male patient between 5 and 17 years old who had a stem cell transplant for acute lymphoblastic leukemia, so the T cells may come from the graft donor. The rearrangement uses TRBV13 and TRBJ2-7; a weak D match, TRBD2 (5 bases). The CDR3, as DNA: TGTGCCAGTCGCGGAGGTCCCTCCTACGAGCAGTACTTC. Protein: CASRGGPSYEQYF.